One sample yielded the 25 T cell receptor beta chains listed below, sequenced in a study of CD8 T cells in Susac syndrome. Reverse transcription of about 0.5 to 1 ug RNA used random hexamers. TCRdb re-analysed the immunoSEQ multiplex PCR reads in MiXCR, keeping a single row per CDR3 protein. The data contain approximately 190,000 distinct CDR3 sequences, roughly 96% of them singletons. Sample: CD4+ T cells from PBMCs. These receptors all come from a human donor with multiple sclerosis.

The CDR3: CASSPAGPRTDTQYF. In DNA form, the CDR3 reads TGTGCCAGCTCACCAGCGGGGCCGCGCACAGATACGCAGTATTTT. The chain combines TRBV18 with TRBJ2-3; TRBD2 is a possible D gene (6 bases). The germline V and J ends were trimmed by 2 bases and 1 base, with 10 bases remaining between them. Germline V CDR1 and CDR2: KGHSH, LQKENI. The CDR3 contains 15 residues. Using reference TRBV18 and TRBJ2-3 for the parts outside the CDR3, the full variable domain is NAGVMQNPRHLVRRRGQEARLRCSPMKGHSHVYWYRQLPEEGLKFMVYLQKENIIDESGMPKERFSAEFPKEGPSILRIQQVVRGDSAAYFCASSPAGPRTDTQYFGPGTRLTVL.

The V gene is TRBV29-1, the J gene TRBJ1-2; TRBD1 aligns across 10 bases. Germline CDR1 and CDR2: SQVTM and ANQGSEA. The V segment lost 5 bases and the J segment 4 bases; nucleotides outside the gene matches: 4. CDR3 size: 13 residues. DNA of the CDR3: TGCAGCGTTCAGACAGGGGGCGGCTATGGCTACACCTTC. Encoded protein: CSVQTGGGYGYTF.

This chain joins TRBV7-9 and TRBJ1-2, with D maybe TRBD1 (5 bases). The CDR3 extends over 13 amino acids. Germline values: CDR1 SEHNR, CDR2 FQNEAQ (reference sequence). Trimming left V 11 bases short and J 8 bases short, with 21 bases between. The CDR3 nucleotides read TGTGCCGGAAGTGGGACCGTATGGTCGGGCTACACCTTC. Translation: CAGSGTVWSGYTF.

The genes are TRBV29-1 and TRBJ2-7; either TRBD1 or TRBD2 may fit D (5 bases each). CDR1 and CDR2 (germline): SQVTM, ANQGSEA. The V end was cut by 4 bases, the J end by 3 bases, with 7 bases between. The CDR3 extends over 11 amino acids. CDR3 loop: CSVAGLYEQYF. The CDR3 DNA reads as TGCAGCGTTGCGGGGCTCTACGAGCAGTACTTC.

The chain is built from TRBV7-9 and TRBJ2-7; D uncertain. Germline V lookup: CDR1 SEHNR, CDR2 FQNEAQ (reference sequence). This CDR3 has 13 amino acids. The V and J ends lost 2 bases and 6 bases respectively, with 11 bases between them. The CDR3 protein is CASSLMGSGEQYF. In nucleotides, the CDR3 is TGTGCCAGCAGCTTAATGGGGTCAGGCGAGCAGTACTTC.

The CDR3 loop reads CASSYGGGTDTQYF. The CDR3 DNA is TGTGCCAGCAGTTACGGCGGGGGTACAGATACGCAGTATTTT. This sequence joins TRBV6-5 and TRBJ2-3; 7 bases fit TRBD2. The V gene end was trimmed by 2 bases and the J gene end by 3 bases; junction bases not matched to a gene: 2. The CDR3 sequence is 14 residues long. Germline V gene data show CDR1 as MNHEY and CDR2 as SVGAGI.

The chain employs TRBV2 and TRBJ2-7; D ambiguous. The germline V and J ends were trimmed by 7 bases and 7 bases, with 11 bases remaining between them. The CDR3 covers 11 residues. CDR1 SNHLY and CDR2 FYNNEI come from the germline V gene. The CDR3 coding sequence is TGTGCCAGCATTCGTTCCAGAGAGCAGTACTTC. Translating gives CASIRSREQYF.

The genes are TRBV12-5 and TRBJ2-1, with TRBD2 matching 10 bases. The CDR3 length is 15 residues. From germline, CDR1 is LGHNT and CDR2 FRNRAP. The V segment lost 2 bases and the J segment 10 bases; nucleotides outside the gene matches: 8. CDR3 coding DNA: TGTGCTAGTGGTTTGCGGGCTAGCGGGGGATCCGAGCAGTTCTTC. This sequence encodes CASGLRASGGSEQFF.

The chain is built from TRBV19 and TRBJ2-1, with D maybe TRBD1 (5 bases). V was trimmed by 3 bases and J by 5 bases, leaving 11 bases between them. Per germline, CDR1 LNHDA and CDR2 SQIVND (reference sequence). This CDR3 is 14 amino acids long. CDR3 nucleotide sequence: TGTGCCAGTAGTATTCTCTGGGGCAACAATGAGCAGTTCTTC. Translating gives CASSILWGNNEQFF.

This chain joins TRBV3-1 and TRBJ2-5; D possibly matches TRBD1 or TRBD2 (5 bases each). V was clipped by 2 bases and J by 5 bases, with 15 bases between them. The CDR3 length is 15 residues. CDR1 LGHDT and CDR2 YNNKEL come from the germline V gene (reference sequence). The CDR3 reads CASSQPGIGTETQYF. The CDR3 nucleotides read TGTGCCAGCAGCCAACCGGGGATTGGGACGGAGACCCAGTACTTC.

This sequence joins TRBV18 and TRBJ1-2; 9 positions agree with TRBD1. The J segment lost 2 bases and the V segment lost 6 bases, leaving 1 base of the junction unmatched. CDR1 and CDR2 (germline): KGHSH, LQKENI. This CDR3 has 13 residues. The CDR3: CASSGTGNYGYTF. CDR3 bases: TGTGCCAGCTCTGGGACAGGGAACTATGGCTACACCTTC.

The chain has TRBV30 and TRBJ1-4; D remains ambiguous. Trimming cost V 0 bases and J 8 bases, with 4 bases left between them. Germline CDR1 reads GTSNPN; CDR2 reads SVGIG (reference sequence). CDR3 length equals 11 residues. CDR3 region: CAWSVREKLFF. CDR3 bases: TGTGCCTGGAGTGTACGGGAAAAACTGTTTTTT. Looking up the rest from reference TRBV30 and TRBJ1-4 gives the full variable domain: SQTIHQWPATLVQPVGSPLSLECTVEGTSNPNLYWYRQAAGRGLQLLFYSVGIGQISSEVPQNLSASRPQDRQFILSSKKLLLSDSGFYLCAWSVREKLFFGSGTQLSVL.

The CDR3 spells CASSPDRPDNSPLHF. CDR3 in DNA: TGTGCCAGCAGCCCAGACCGTCCGGATAATTCACCCCTCCACTTT. The chain links TRBV9 to TRBJ1-6; no definite D call. Trimming took 4 bases from V and 5 from J, leaving 13 bases between them. CDR1 is SGDLS, CDR2 YYNGEE, per germline. The CDR3 is 15 residues long.

The chain is built from TRBV7-2 and TRBJ1-5, with no clear D. The CDR3 extends over 14 amino acids. In germline, CDR1 is SGHTA, CDR2 FQGNSA. The germline V and J ends were trimmed by 4 bases and 5 bases, with 12 bases remaining between them. The CDR3 DNA is TGTGCCAGCAGCTCACGGAGGACGGATCAGCCCCAGCATTTT. Amino acid sequence: CASSSRRTDQPQHF.

The J gene is TRBJ2-7, the V gene TRBV29-1; 8 nucleotides line up with TRBD2. With V trimmed by 4 bases and J by 6 bases, 5 bases remained unmatched. The CDR3 runs to 12 residues. Germline V gene sequence: CDR1 SQVTM, CDR2 ANQGSEA. The chain's CDR3 is CSVASGWGEQYF. In nucleotides, the CDR3 is TGCAGCGTTGCTAGCGGGTGGGGCGAGCAGTACTTC.

The chain is built from TRBV5-1 and TRBJ2-1, with D hard to call. V dropped 5 bases and J dropped 8 bases, with 14 bases sitting between them. Germline values: CDR1 SGHRS, CDR2 YFSETQ. The CDR3 runs 13 residues. CDR3 in amino acids: CASRPNTGDEQFF. The DNA of the CDR3 is TGCGCCAGCAGGCCTAATACGGGCGATGAGCAGTTCTTC. Combining the CDR3 with reference TRBV5-1 and TRBJ2-1 gives the whole variable domain KAGVTQTPRYLIKTRGQQVTLSCSPISGHRSVSWYQQTPGQGLQFLFEYFSETQRNKGNFPGRFSGRQFSNSRSEMNVSTLELGDSALYLCASRPNTGDEQFFGPGTRLTVL.

The chain's CDR3 is CASSYSPGQSANTEAFF. In DNA, the CDR3 is TGTGCCAGCAGTTACTCACCGGGACAGTCAGCTAACACTGAAGCTTTCTTT. The chain carries TRBV6-5 and TRBJ1-1; TRBD1 aligns across 7 bases. V lost 0 bases to trimming and J lost 2 bases; unmatched junction nucleotides: 9. CDR3 length: 17 amino acids. Germline V gene data show CDR1 as MNHEY and CDR2 as SVGAGI.

The rearrangement uses TRBV12-3 or TRBV12-4 and TRBJ2-7; D ambiguous. The V gene lost 2 bases and the J gene lost 4 bases, with 18 bases spanning the gap. This CDR3 comprises 16 residues. The CDR3 reads CASSLYPPRAVYEQYF. The CDR3 coding sequence is TGTGCCAGCAGTTTATATCCCCCTAGGGCGGTTTACGAGCAGTACTTC.

V is TRBV5-1 and J is TRBJ2-3; 7 bases align to TRBD2. Germline CDR1 reads SGHRS; CDR2 reads YFSETQ. The CDR3 contains 15 residues. With 1 base clipped from V and 4 bases from J, the junction kept 6 bases outside the gene matches. CDR3 sequence reads: CASSLKSGGSDTQYF. CDR3 in DNA: TGCGCCAGCAGCTTGAAGTCGGGGGGATCAGATACGCAGTATTTT.

V usage is TRBV27 and J usage is TRBJ2-7; 8 bases are shared with TRBD1. V trimming: 2 bases; J trimming: 2 bases; junction bases outside the gene matches: 8. The V gene's germline CDR1 is MNHEY and CDR2 SMNVEV (reference sequence). CDR3 length equals 16 residues. CDR3 sequence reads: CASSLLKQGVPYEQYF. The CDR3, as DNA: TGTGCCAGCAGTTTACTTAAACAGGGGGTCCCCTACGAGCAGTACTTC.

The chain employs TRBV6-5 and TRBJ1-1; D remains ambiguous. The V end lost 7 bases, the J end lost 4 bases, and 19 bases lay between the germline ends. The CDR3 contains 15 residues. Germline lookup yields CDR1 MNHEY and CDR2 SVGAGI. Written as DNA, the CDR3 is TGTGCCAGCACCGGGTCGACAATTACGGGCACTGAAGCTTTCTTT. It yields the protein CASTGSTITGTEAFF.

This clonotype was seen once. This sequence joins TRBV5-1 and TRBJ2-5, with 8 bases aligning to TRBD2. This CDR3 has 14 residues. Germline CDR1 is SGHRS and CDR2 is YFSETQ. V lost 6 bases to trimming and J lost 3 bases; unmatched junction nucleotides: 7. CDR3 DNA: TGCGCCAGCAATCCAGGTAGCGGGGAAGAGACCCAGTACTTC. Its protein is CASNPGSGEETQYF.

This clonotype has only one observation. V is TRBV20-1 and J is TRBJ2-7, with D tentatively TRBD1 (5 bases). CDR3 size: 11 residues. V was cut by 5 bases and J by 3 bases, with 8 bases left in between. Germline CDR1 is DFQATT and CDR2 is SNEGSKA (reference sequence). The DNA of the CDR3 is TGCAGTGCTCACGACAGCTACGAGCAGTACTTC. Translation gives CSAHDSYEQYF.

The CDR3 loop is CASSSGLAGATDTQYF. DNA of the CDR3: TGTGCCAGCAGTTCCGGACTAGCGGGAGCTACAGATACGCAGTATTTT. The chain combines TRBV12-3 or TRBV12-4 with TRBJ2-3, with 13 bases identical to TRBD2. With V trimmed by 4 bases and J by 3 bases, 4 bases remained unmatched. The CDR3 has 16 residues.

This clonotype was seen just once. The chain carries TRBV19 and TRBJ2-2; D uncertain. The CDR3 is 17 residues long. Germline CDR1 reads LNHDA; CDR2 reads SQIVND (reference sequence). The germline V and J ends were trimmed by 0 bases and 1 base, with 12 bases remaining between them. The CDR3, as DNA: TGTGCCAGTAGTATAGAGGCCTATACCGGGAACACCGGGGAGCTGTTTTTT. Encoded protein: CASSIEAYTGNTGELFF. Variable domain in full (rest from reference TRBV19 and TRBJ2-2): DGGITQSPKYLFRKEGQNVTLSCEQNLNHDAMYWYRQDPGQGLRLIYYSQIVNDFQKGDIAEGYSVSREKKESFPLTVTSAQKNPTAFYLCASSIEAYTGNTGELFFGEGSRLTVL.